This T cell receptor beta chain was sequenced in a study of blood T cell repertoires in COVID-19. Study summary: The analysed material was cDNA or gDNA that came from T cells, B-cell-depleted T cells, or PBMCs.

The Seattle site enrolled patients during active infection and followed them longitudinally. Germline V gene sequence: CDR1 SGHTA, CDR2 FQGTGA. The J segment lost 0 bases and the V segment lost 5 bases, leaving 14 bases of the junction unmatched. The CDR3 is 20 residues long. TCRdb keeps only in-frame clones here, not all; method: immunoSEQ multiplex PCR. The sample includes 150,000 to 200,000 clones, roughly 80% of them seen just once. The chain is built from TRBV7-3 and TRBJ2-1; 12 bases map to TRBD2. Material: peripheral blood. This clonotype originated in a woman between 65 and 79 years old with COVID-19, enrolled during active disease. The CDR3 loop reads CASSLRGGLAGQSSYNEQFF. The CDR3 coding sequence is TGTGCCAGCAGCCTGAGGGGGGGACTAGCGGGCCAGAGCTCCTACAATGAGCAGTTCTTC.